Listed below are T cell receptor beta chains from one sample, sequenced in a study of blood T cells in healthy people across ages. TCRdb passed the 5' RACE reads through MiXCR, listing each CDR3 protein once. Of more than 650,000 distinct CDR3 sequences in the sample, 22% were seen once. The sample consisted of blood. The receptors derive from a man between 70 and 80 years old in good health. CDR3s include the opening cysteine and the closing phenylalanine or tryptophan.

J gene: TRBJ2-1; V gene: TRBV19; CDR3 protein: CASSKERTTNEQFF
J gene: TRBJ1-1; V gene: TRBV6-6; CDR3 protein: CASSPNRDRHTEAFF
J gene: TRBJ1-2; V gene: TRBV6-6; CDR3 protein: CASSYSQRDGRYYGYTF
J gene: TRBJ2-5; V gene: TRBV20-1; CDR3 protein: CSARGGSGKTQYF
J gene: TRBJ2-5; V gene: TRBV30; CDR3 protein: CAWSKRLGETQYF
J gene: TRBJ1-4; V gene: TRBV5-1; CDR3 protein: CASSQTRDSNEKLFF
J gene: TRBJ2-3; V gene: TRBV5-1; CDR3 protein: CASSLEPYTDTQYF
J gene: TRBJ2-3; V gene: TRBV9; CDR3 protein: CASSVGSQPDTQYF
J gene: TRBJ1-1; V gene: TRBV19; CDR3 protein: CASWEGWGTEAFF
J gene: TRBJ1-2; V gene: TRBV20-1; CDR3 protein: CSADSGLRYTF
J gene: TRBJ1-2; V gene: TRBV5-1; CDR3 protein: CASSGSGQANYGYTF
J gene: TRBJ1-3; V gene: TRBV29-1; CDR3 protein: CSVETGVSGNTIYF
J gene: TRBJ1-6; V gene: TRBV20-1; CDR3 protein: CSARGNPGGNSPLHF
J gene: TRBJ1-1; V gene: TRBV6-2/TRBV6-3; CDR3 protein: CASSQPSGGENTEAFF
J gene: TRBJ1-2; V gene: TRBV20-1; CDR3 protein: CSATASPAGYGYTF
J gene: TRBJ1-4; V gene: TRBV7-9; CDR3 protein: CASSIRQGNEKLFF
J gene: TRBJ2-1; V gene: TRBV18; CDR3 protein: CASSPLIDEQFF
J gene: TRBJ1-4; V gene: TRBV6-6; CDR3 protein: CASRLSSGAEGEKLFF
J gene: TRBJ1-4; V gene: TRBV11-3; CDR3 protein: CASSLMGIAGEKLFF
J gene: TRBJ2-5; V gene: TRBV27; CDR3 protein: CASSFISGGAETQYF
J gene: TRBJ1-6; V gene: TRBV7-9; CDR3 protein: CASSLVGTGSSPLHF
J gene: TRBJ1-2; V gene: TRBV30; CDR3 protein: CAWSRGRFGYTF
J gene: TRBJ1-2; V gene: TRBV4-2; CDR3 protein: CASSQDVGRDYGYTF
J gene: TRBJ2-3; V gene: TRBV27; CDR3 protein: CASSFRKADTQYF
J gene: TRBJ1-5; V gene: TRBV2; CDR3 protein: CASSLDGVSNQPQHF
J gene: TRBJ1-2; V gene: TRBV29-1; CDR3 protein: CSARQGAEYGYTF
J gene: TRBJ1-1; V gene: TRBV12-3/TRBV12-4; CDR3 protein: CASSLAFMNTEAFF